This entry features one T cell receptor (beta chain) sequence. No antigen is known for it. Within the sample, other DNA sequences also encode this same CDR3. The CDR3 contains 12 residues. The germline CDR1 and CDR2 sequences are SGDLS and YYNGEE. Trimming shortened V by 3 bases and J by 7 bases, and 5 bases separated the two germline ends. The data originate from a study of T cell responses to AZD1222 COVID-19 vaccine. As for the study in general: Second-dose schedules of about 4 or about 12 weeks were combined.

TCRdb's table, derived via immunoSEQ multiplex PCR, lists solely in-frame clones and lacks some. The sample holds 95,000 to 150,000 clones; approximately 92% are singletons and the top ten take over 0.95%. Findings and limits, study-wide: Seropositivity was recorded at baseline in only 6 or 7 AZD1222 recipients.

The receptor comes from an adult in good health. The V gene is TRBV9, the J gene TRBJ1-6; no firm D call. The specimen comprised peripheral blood, sampled on day 0 of AZD1222 vaccination. The chain's CDR3 is CASSDGNSPLHF. In DNA, the CDR3 is TGTGCCAGCAGCGACGGGAATTCACCCCTCCACTTT.